This T cell receptor beta chain emerged from a study of T cells in Graves' hyperthyroidism and ophthalmopathy. Uncontrolled infections, other autoimmune diseases, pregnancy or lactation led to exclusion of patients. Notes on the study in general: Ophthalmopathy was separated from stable hyperthyroidism by a 13 V-J model.

Amplification targeted TCR beta CDR3 regions from RNA transcripts. HTBI primers drove first-round RT-PCR of the TCR CDR3. TCRdb ran MiXCR on the multiplex PCR reads and lists one entry per CDR3 protein. The data show approximately 400,000 distinct CDR3 sequences, around 18% seen once. Germline CDR1 reads MNHEY; CDR2 reads SMNVEV (reference sequence). With 1 base clipped from V and 7 bases from J, the junction kept 7 bases outside the gene matches. This CDR3 spans 18 amino acids. Concerning this clonotype itself: Its target is unknown.

The clonotype comes from a man younger than 35 with Graves' ophthalmopathy. Material: blood. The rearrangement links TRBV27 to TRBJ2-1, with 16 bases aligning to TRBD2. CDR3 nucleotide sequence: TGTGCCAGCAGTTTATGGGGGACTAGCGGGAGGGCTAGAAATGAGCAGTTCTTC. It yields the protein CASSLWGTSGRARNEQFF.